The source of this T cell receptor beta chain is a study of OX40 agonist ivuxolimab in advanced cancers. Trimming pared 2 bases from V and 0 bases from J, leaving 2 bases between. The CDR3 is 14 amino acids. Per the germline V gene, CDR1 is MGHDK and CDR2 is SYGVNS. Anyone with autoimmune disease history or systemic immunosuppression was excluded. The study's findings and limits: Relatively little clonal expansion, among the lowest observed, appeared in partial responders at 0.1-3.0 mg/kg. Antigen specificity was not determined for the expanded peripheral T cells.

Sequenced by immunoSEQ multiplex PCR; TCRdb stores in-frame clones only, minus some. The table lists around 100,000 clones, approximately 90% of them singletons, with approximately 0.54% in the top ten. As concerns this clone: Its antigen remains unknown.

The source material was CD4+ or CD8+ T cells sorted from blood, sampled in a trial of the OX40 agonist ivuxolimab. This sequence originates from an adult with an advanced solid tumor such as melanoma, head and neck, liver or kidney cancer. V is TRBV25-1 and J is TRBJ2-6; no definite D call. In DNA, the CDR3 is TGTGCCAGCAGTGAACTCTCTGGGGCCAACGTCCTGACTTTC. Translation: CASSELSGANVLTF.